A few counts support the clone carrying this TCR beta chain. Its cognate antigen is unknown. This entry is derived from a study of T cell responses to AZD1222 COVID-19 vaccine. General study results and limits: Vaccine-related CD4 TCRs covered spike, predominating at 160-218 and 743-854. Elevations in Spike-specific TCR breadth and depth followed administration of two AZD1222 doses. Just a handful of AZD1222 recipients tested seropositive at baseline.

CDR3 size: 13 residues. Germline V lookup: CDR1 SGHTA, CDR2 FQGNSA. V lost 4 bases, J lost 5 bases, and 9 bases lay in between. The method was immunoSEQ multiplex PCR; TCRdb's version includes in-frame clones alone and lacks a portion of them. The table lists 100,000 to 150,000 clones, around nine tenths of them singletons. This specimen consisted of peripheral blood, obtained 28 days after the second dose of the MenACWY control vaccine. The clonotype originates from an adult who received the MenACWY meningococcal vaccine as a control. The chain links TRBV7-2 to TRBJ2-1, with unresolved D. In DNA form, the CDR3 reads TGTGCCAGCAGCTCCCCTAACAACAATGAGCAGTTCTTC. This encodes CASSSPNNNEQFF.